The 27 T cell receptor beta chains reported below all come from one sample, sequenced in a study of T cell responses to AZD1222 COVID-19 vaccine. Libraries were prepared by immunoSEQ multiplex PCR; TCRdb keeps only in-frame clonotypes and omits some of them. The repertoire consists of about 97,000 clones, with around 86% occurring once and the leading ten covering approximately 5.1%. Sequenced material: peripheral blood, taken on day 0 of AZD1222 vaccination. These receptor sequences come from an adult in good health.

J is TRBJ2-5 and V is TRBV9; D unresolved. CDR3 length equals 14 residues. Germline V gene sequence: CDR1 SGDLS, CDR2 YYNGEE. V dropped 0 bases and J dropped 2 bases, with 8 bases sitting between them. The DNA of the CDR3 is TGTGCCAGCAGCGTAGACTTAAATCAAGAGACCCAGTACTTC. It yields the protein CASSVDLNQETQYF.

The genes are TRBV5-6 and TRBJ2-7, with TRBD1 identical over 7 bases. Trimming took 4 bases from V and 6 from J; bases not matched to a gene: 13. The CDR3 totals 15 residues. Germline CDR1 and CDR2: SGHDT and YYEEEE. The CDR3 here is CASSPVVYRGGEQYF. The CDR3 bases are TGTGCCAGCAGCCCGGTCGTTTACAGGGGTGGCGAGCAGTACTTC.

This chain joins TRBV5-1 and TRBJ1-2; TRBD1 might be the D (6 bases). The CDR3 contains 12 residues. Looked up from germline, CDR1 is SGHRS and CDR2 is YFSETQ. V was cut by 5 bases and J by 8 bases, with 13 bases left in between. CDR3 protein: CASSPPGEGYTF. Written as DNA, the CDR3 is TGCGCCAGCAGTCCGCCAGGGGAGGGCTACACCTTC. Together with reference TRBV5-1 and TRBJ1-2, the CDR3 gives the full variable domain: KAGVTQTPRYLIKTRGQQVTLSCSPISGHRSVSWYQQTPGQGLQFLFEYFSETQRNKGNFPGRFSGRQFSNSRSEMNVSTLELGDSALYLCASSPPGEGYTFGSGTRLTVV.

V gene TRBV7-8 combines with J gene TRBJ1-5, with D possibly matching TRBD1 (5 bases). The CDR3 covers 16 residues. Trimming removed 1 base from V and 4 bases from J, with 14 bases in between. The germline V gene encodes CDR1 SGHVS and CDR2 FQNEAQ. This CDR3 is CASSLVGRAGNQPQHF. The CDR3 DNA sequence: TGTGCCAGCAGCTTAGTAGGCAGGGCGGGGAATCAGCCCCAGCATTTT.

This clone came up a few times. The chain links TRBV5-1 to TRBJ1-6; D is uncertain. V was cut by 0 bases and J by 8 bases, with 9 bases left in between. The CDR3 covers 14 residues. Germline lookup yields CDR1 SGHRS and CDR2 YFSETQ. In DNA, the CDR3 is TGCGCCAGCAGCTTGGACGGCGAATATTCACCCCTCCACTTT. This codes for CASSLDGEYSPLHF.

V gene TRBV2 combines with J gene TRBJ2-7; 8 nucleotides match TRBD2. V was pared by 5 bases and J by 7 bases, with 7 bases of the junction left unmatched. This CDR3 has 13 amino acids. CDR1 and CDR2 from the germline V gene are SNHLY and FYNNEI. CDR3 sequence (DNA): TGTGCCAGCAGTATAGCGGGATCGGGGGAGCAGTACTTC. Amino acids: CASSIAGSGEQYF.

The chain is built from TRBV5-5 and TRBJ1-5, with D perhaps matching TRBD1 (5 bases). Germline V gene sequence: CDR1 SGHKS, CDR2 YYEKEE (reference sequence). The CDR3 length is 17 residues. V was clipped by 3 bases and J by 2 bases, with 18 bases between them. Here the CDR3 reads CASSWAGGTGGNQPQHF. The CDR3 bases are TGTGCCAGCAGCTGGGCCGGAGGGACGGGGGGCAATCAGCCCCAGCATTTT.

The chain combines TRBV7-2 with TRBJ2-5; 10 nucleotides match TRBD2. The CDR3 runs 15 residues. With 1 base clipped from V and 7 bases from J, the junction kept 6 bases outside the gene matches. Germline CDR1 SGHTA, CDR2 FQGNSA. CDR3 sequence reads: CASSLETSGFRTQYF. DNA of the CDR3: TGTGCCAGCAGCTTAGAGACTAGCGGGTTTAGGACCCAGTACTTC. The full variable domain, in which reference TRBV7-2 and TRBJ2-5 provide the parts outside the CDR3, is GAGVSQSPSNKVTEKGKDVELRCDPISGHTALYWYRQSLGQGLEFLIYFQGNSAPDKSGLPSDRFSAERTGGSVSTLTIQRTQQEDSAVYLCASSLETSGFRTQYFGPGTRLLVL.

V usage is TRBV24-1 and J usage is TRBJ2-1, with 12 bases lining up with TRBD2. Germline V CDR1 and CDR2: KGHDR, SFDVKD. J gave up 4 bases and V 2 bases, and 5 bases lay outside the gene matches. The CDR3 runs 17 residues. DNA of the CDR3: TGTGCCACCAGTGATTCTTGGACTAGCGGGACGTACAATGAGCAGTTCTTC. Residues: CATSDSWTSGTYNEQFF.

The chain is built from TRBV5-5 and TRBJ1-1; D call uncertain. The V end was cut by 2 bases, the J end by 1 base, with 9 bases between. The CDR3 has 14 residues. The V gene's germline CDR1 is SGHKS and CDR2 YYEKEE (reference sequence). The CDR3 region is CASSFGLRNTEAFF. CDR3 nucleotides: TGTGCCAGCAGCTTTGGTCTGAGGAACACTGAAGCTTTCTTT.

The chain carries TRBV9 and TRBJ1-4; no definite D call. V lost 2 bases, J lost 0 bases, and 8 bases lay in between. The germline CDR1 and CDR2 sequences are SGDLS and YYNGEE. This CDR3 has 15 amino acids. CDR3 coding DNA: TGTGCCAGCAGCGTTGACGGTACAACTAATGAAAAACTGTTTTTT. This translates into CASSVDGTTNEKLFF.

This chain connects TRBV30 to TRBJ1-1, with a weak D call TRBD1 (5 bases). In germline, CDR1 is GTSNPN, CDR2 SVGIG (reference sequence). Trimming removed 3 bases at V and 0 bases at J, with 8 bases between. The CDR3 covers 13 residues. CDR3 loop: CAWRRTLNTEAFF. DNA of the CDR3: TGTGCCTGGAGAAGGACACTGAACACTGAAGCTTTCTTT.

This chain links TRBV28 with TRBJ2-1, with D tentatively TRBD2 (5 bases). Trimming cost V 2 bases and J 2 bases, with 10 bases left between them. Germline lookup yields CDR1 MDHEN and CDR2 SYDVKM. The CDR3 sequence is 15 residues long. CDR3 bases: TGTGCCAGCAGTTTAAGTTGGACTCCCTACAATGAGCAGTTCTTC. Encoded protein: CASSLSWTPYNEQFF.

The chain recombines TRBV4-3 with TRBJ1-4, with D tentatively TRBD1 (5 bases). The V gene's germline CDR1 is LGHNA and CDR2 YSLEER. V dropped 0 bases and J dropped 8 bases, with 13 bases sitting between them. This CDR3 is built from 15 residues. Written as DNA, the CDR3 is TGCGCCAGCAGCCAAGATCGGGGGGTAAGGGAAAAACTGTTTTTT. Residues: CASSQDRGVREKLFF.

The chain has TRBV30 and TRBJ1-1, with D possibly matching TRBD1 (5 bases). The CDR3 spans 11 residues. Germline V gene lookup returns CDR1 GTSNPN and CDR2 SVGIG (reference sequence). V was trimmed by 0 bases and J by 11 bases, leaving 10 bases between them. DNA of the CDR3: TGTGCCTGGAGTGTTTTAGAGGGGGCTTTCTTT. This gives the protein CAWSVLEGAFF.

In nucleotides, the CDR3 is TGTGCCAGCAGCCAAGGCAGGGTTGTTGAGACCCAGTACTTC. This translates into CASSQGRVVETQYF. The rearrangement uses TRBV3-1 (or the pseudogene TRBV3-2) and TRBJ2-5; TRBD1 might be the D (5 bases). Looked up from germline, CDR1 is LGHDT and CDR2 is YNNKEL (reference sequence). V was shortened by 1 base and J by 5 bases, with 11 bases between the two germline ends. CDR3 size: 14 residues.

The chain uses TRBV5-5 and TRBJ2-2, with D perhaps TRBD2 (6 bases). Germline CDR1 and CDR2: SGHKS and YYEKEE (reference sequence). The CDR3 runs to 16 residues. V was trimmed by 0 bases and J by 6 bases, leaving 15 bases between them. CDR3 DNA sequence: TGTGCCAGCAGCTTGGATGTGCCTGGGGGGTCCGGGGAGCTGTTTTTT. Translated: CASSLDVPGGSGELFF.

J is TRBJ1-6 and V is TRBV23-1; D is unclear. TRBV23-1 is an ORF, and what it does is uncertain. V was cut by 2 bases and J by 9 bases, with 14 bases left in between. CDR3 length equals 15 residues. CDR3 in amino acids: CASSQRKAAISPLHF. Here the CDR3 DNA reads TGCGCCAGCAGTCAAAGGAAGGCGGCTATTTCACCCCTCCACTTT.

The chain is built from TRBV7-3 and TRBJ2-1, with 7 positions matching TRBD1. Germline CDR1 is SGHTA and CDR2 is FQGTGA. The CDR3 is 14 residues long. Trimming took 2 bases from V and 5 from J; bases not matched to a gene: 3. The CDR3 is CASSLGGQNNEQFF. In DNA, the CDR3 is TGTGCCAGCAGCTTAGGGGGACAGAACAATGAGCAGTTCTTC.

This chain uses TRBV2 with TRBJ1-2; 7 positions match TRBD1. This CDR3 is built from 14 residues. V lost 7 bases to trimming and J lost 5 bases; unmatched junction nucleotides: 10. Germline V gives CDR1 SNHLY, CDR2 FYNNEI. CDR3 sequence: CASKLQGTGYGYTF. The CDR3 region has the DNA TGTGCCAGCAAGTTACAGGGGACTGGGTATGGCTACACCTTC.

This clone has only one observation. The CDR3 nucleotides read TGTGCCAGCAACCTCGACAGGGATCAGCCCCAGCATTTT. Its protein is CASNLDRDQPQHF. The chain uses TRBV6-5 and TRBJ1-5; 7 bases are shared with TRBD1. V shed 7 bases, J shed 5 bases, and the junction held 5 bases outside the gene matches. The CDR3 loop spans 13 amino acids. The germline gives CDR1 MNHEY, CDR2 SVGAGI.

This chain joins TRBV28 and TRBJ2-1, with D possibly TRBD1 on 5 matching bases. Germline V CDR1 and CDR2: MDHEN, SYDVKM. The V and J ends lost 1 base and 5 bases respectively, with 9 bases between them. This CDR3 is built from 14 residues. CDR3: CASSLLSTDNEQFF. In nucleotides, the CDR3 is TGTGCCAGCAGTTTATTATCGACAGACAATGAGCAGTTCTTC.

Many counts were recorded for this clone. In nucleotides, the CDR3 is TGTGCCAGCTCACCTGGGACAGGGAATGAAGCTTTCTTT. Its protein is CASSPGTGNEAFF. This chain uses TRBV18 with TRBJ1-1; 9 bases map to TRBD1. The trim removed 3 bases at V and 7 bases at J, leaving 3 bases unmatched. This CDR3 has 13 residues. CDR1 and CDR2 from the germline V gene are KGHSH and LQKENI.

The chain uses TRBV14 and TRBJ1-4, with 8 nucleotides matching TRBD1. The length of the CDR3 is 16 residues. From germline, CDR1 is SGHDN and CDR2 FVKESK. The junction had 4 bases not matched to a gene; V was cut back by 4 bases and J by 0 bases. The CDR3 reads CASSRNRGSTNEKLFF. CDR3 nucleotide sequence: TGTGCCAGCAGCCGGAACAGGGGGTCAACTAATGAAAAACTGTTTTTT.

This clone came up once. This chain uses TRBV30 with TRBJ2-1, with 11 bases lining up with TRBD1. V lost 2 bases to trimming and J lost 7 bases; unmatched junction nucleotides: 7. This CDR3 contains 15 residues. The germline CDR1 and CDR2 sequences are GTSNPN and SVGIG (reference sequence). In DNA, the CDR3 is TGTGCCTGGAGTTTCCGGGACAGGGGGTTGAATGAGCAGTTCTTC. Translating gives CAWSFRDRGLNEQFF.

V usage is TRBV15 and J usage is TRBJ1-5; unclear D gene. The V gene's germline CDR1 is LNHNV and CDR2 YYDKDF (reference sequence). V was trimmed by 3 bases and J by 4 bases, leaving 4 bases between them. The CDR3 consists of 12 residues. The CDR3 DNA is TGTGCCACCAGCAGTGAGAATCAGCCCCAGCATTTT. Protein sequence: CATSSENQPQHF.

In this sample, this clone turned up a few times. The chain employs TRBV20-1 and TRBJ1-2; unclear D gene. The CDR3 contains 11 residues. The germline CDR1 and CDR2 sequences are DFQATT and SNEGSKA (reference sequence). Between the trimmed V and J ends, which lost 4 bases and 2 bases, there was a span of 5 bases. The CDR3 sequence: CSATANYGYTF. CDR3 nucleotides: TGCAGTGCTACCGCCAACTATGGCTACACCTTC.